These 27 T cell receptor beta chains share one sample of origin, sequenced in a study of cytomegalovirus exposure and HLA in healthy donors (dated by TCRdb to about 2017). Library method: the immunoSEQ multiplex PCR assay. A mixture of 60 forward primers for TCR Vbeta segments and 13 reverse primers for TCR Jbeta segments was used in the multiplex PCR. TCRdb mirrors the immuneACCESS table, restricted to in-frame sequences. Some clones are absent from its copies; in checked studies, under half trace to an unresolved V gene, and the reason for the others is unknown. The table for this sample lists about 230,000 clones; roughly 84% of them were counted only once. Roughly 0.22% of the sample is taken by the ten largest. Sequencing was performed on PBMCs. The receptors were gathered from a girl between 2 and 10 years old in good health and CMV-seronegative.

The DNA for the CDR3 is TGCGCCAGCAGTGAGGGGGGGGCGAACACCGGGGAGCTGTTTTTT. Translating gives CASSEGGANTGELFF. This chain connects TRBV10-1 to TRBJ2-2, with 7 nucleotides matching TRBD2. With V trimmed by 2 bases and J by 0 bases, 0 bases remained unmatched. This CDR3 comprises 15 residues. Germline V gives CDR1 WNHNN, CDR2 SYGVQD (reference sequence).

The CDR3 loop is CASSRRTGSYGYTF. The CDR3 nucleotides are TGTGCCAGCAGTCGAAGGACAGGGAGCTATGGCTACACCTTC. This chain connects TRBV27 to TRBJ1-2; 8 nucleotides agree with TRBD1. This CDR3 has 14 amino acids. Germline V gives CDR1 MNHEY, CDR2 SMNVEV (reference sequence). Trimming cost V 5 bases and J 4 bases; bases outside gene matches: 6.

V usage is TRBV16 and J usage is TRBJ1-1; TRBD1 might be the D (5 bases). Looked up from germline, CDR1 is KGHSY and CDR2 is FQNENV. With 0 bases removed from V and 3 bases from J, the gap between germline ends came to 14 bases. The CDR3 covers 16 residues. The CDR3 nucleotides are TGTGCCAGCAGCCAATCGGGAAAGGGGAGGGACACTGAAGCTTTCTTT. Amino acids: CASSQSGKGRDTEAFF.

The rearrangement links TRBV5-6 to TRBJ1-3; a possible D gene is TRBD1 (5 bases). Trimming pared 4 bases from V and 4 bases from J, leaving 6 bases between. Looked up from germline, CDR1 is SGHDT and CDR2 is YYEEEE. The CDR3 covers 12 residues. The CDR3 DNA sequence: TGTGCCAGCAGCCGGACAGGAAACACCATATATTTT. Amino acids: CASSRTGNTIYF.

The chain carries TRBV2 and TRBJ2-2; a possible D gene is TRBD2 (6 bases). Germline loops: CDR1 SNHLY, CDR2 FYNNEI. The CDR3 consists of 16 residues. Trimming cost V 4 bases and J 2 bases, with 14 bases left between them. The CDR3 DNA sequence: TGTGCCAGCAGTGTTTGGGGGGTCCCAAACACCGGGGAGCTGTTTTTT. Residues: CASSVWGVPNTGELFF.

The rearrangement links TRBV10-2 to TRBJ2-7, with 14 bases fitting TRBD2. The CDR3 runs 17 residues. V lost 7 bases, J lost 0 bases, and 8 bases stayed unmatched. Germline V gene lookup returns CDR1 WSHSY and CDR2 SAAADI. This CDR3 reads CASTWTSGRSLSYEQYF. The DNA for the CDR3 is TGCGCCAGCACGTGGACTAGCGGGAGGTCCCTCTCCTACGAGCAGTACTTC.

Worth noting for this clone: The junction differs from germline at one of its ends, possibly a read error. The rearrangement joins TRBV7-9 to TRBJ2-7, with D perhaps matching TRBD1 (6 bases). The CDR3 covers 14 residues. CDR1 and CDR2 from the germline V gene are SEHNR and FQNEAQ (reference sequence). CDR3 residues: CASSLGQVTYAQYF. In DNA, the CDR3 is TGTGCCAGCAGCTTAGGACAGGTTACGTACGCGCAGTACTTC. Supplemented by reference TRBV7-9 and TRBJ2-7, the full variable domain reads DTGVSQNPRHKITKRGQNVTFRCDPISEHNRLYWYRQTLGQGPEFLTYFQNEAQLEKSRLLSDRFSAERPKGSFSTLEIQRTEQGDSAMYLCASSLGQVTYAQYFGPGTRLTVT.

This chain connects TRBV9 to TRBJ2-5, with D hard to call. The CDR3 extends over 12 amino acids. Germline V CDR1 and CDR2: SGDLS, YYNGEE. Trimming left V 0 bases short and J 5 bases short, with 5 bases between. The CDR3 region is CASSVGSETQYF. Here the CDR3 DNA reads TGTGCCAGCAGCGTAGGTTCGGAGACCCAGTACTTC.

The chain is built from TRBV5-6 and TRBJ2-2, with 7 bases that match TRBD2. In germline, CDR1 is SGHDT, CDR2 YYEEEE. The CDR3 has 15 amino acids. The trim removed 4 bases at V and 4 bases at J, leaving 7 bases unmatched. CDR3 DNA sequence: TGTGCCAGCAGCCCGACCGGCGGGAGCACCGGGGAGCTGTTTTTT. Protein: CASSPTGGSTGELFF.

This rearrangement joins TRBV2 to TRBJ2-3, with D maybe TRBD2 (6 bases). Germline CDR1 is SNHLY and CDR2 is FYNNEI. V was clipped by 5 bases and J by 3 bases, with 12 bases between them. The CDR3 consists of 14 residues. CDR3 residues: CASSQGGKTDTQYF. The CDR3 DNA sequence: TGTGCCAGCAGTCAGGGCGGGAAAACAGATACGCAGTATTTT.

This clone was seen a single time. This chain connects TRBV30 to TRBJ2-3; D call uncertain. Deletions cut 0 bases from V and 5 bases from J, with 6 bases between. Germline-derived CDR1 and CDR2 are GTSNPN and SVGIG (reference sequence). The CDR3 length is 12 residues. In DNA, the CDR3 is TGTGCCTGGAGTGTAACCAGAGATACGCAGTATTTT. Its protein product is CAWSVTRDTQYF.

This clone was picked up one time. The chain employs TRBV4-1 and TRBJ2-1, with a possible D match to TRBD2 (6 bases). From germline, CDR1 is MGHRA and CDR2 YSYEKL. The CDR3 has 15 amino acids. Trimming stripped 3 bases from V and 2 bases from J, with 11 bases between. Here the CDR3 DNA reads TGCGCCAGCAGCCAGGAGCGGGCAACCTACAATGAGCAGTTCTTC. It yields the protein CASSQERATYNEQFF.

The DNA for the CDR3 is TGTGCCAGCAGTGAAGCCCTAGGATGGGGGCCTTTCTTC. It yields the protein CASSEALGWGPFF. The chain combines TRBV2 with TRBJ2-1, with a possible D match to TRBD1 (6 bases). From germline, CDR1 is SNHLY and CDR2 FYNNEI. CDR3 length: 13 residues. Trimming shortened V by 0 bases and J by 16 bases, and 16 bases separated the two germline ends.

The V call is TRBV23-1, the J call TRBJ1-5; 8 positions agree with TRBD1. TRBV23-1 is labeled an ORF, and its function is uncertain. The CDR3 contains 14 residues. After removal of 6 bases from V and 2 bases from J, the junction contained 3 bases not matched to a gene. The DNA of the CDR3 is TGCGCCAGCAGCCAGACAGGGGGCAATCAGCCCCAGCATTTT. This translates into CASSQTGGNQPQHF.

In its sample, this clone was seen a few times. V is TRBV4-1 and J is TRBJ1-1; D possibly corresponds to TRBD1 (6 bases). The CDR3 runs 16 residues. Germline lookup yields CDR1 MGHRA and CDR2 YSYEKL. Between the trimmed V and J ends, which lost 5 bases and 3 bases, there was a span of 19 bases. This CDR3 reads CASSDRQRTRDTEAFF. CDR3 nucleotides: TGCGCCAGCAGCGACAGGCAGCGGACCCGGGACACTGAAGCTTTCTTT.

This chain connects TRBV30 to TRBJ1-3; 10 bases line up with TRBD1. The CDR3 runs to 16 residues. Trimming cost V 1 base and J 4 bases; bases outside gene matches: 7. In germline, CDR1 is GTSNPN, CDR2 SVGIG (reference sequence). CDR3 loop: CAWSATGGMAGNTIYF. The CDR3 bases are TGTGCCTGGAGTGCGACAGGGGGCATGGCAGGAAACACCATATATTTT.

J is TRBJ2-5 and V is TRBV10-3, with 11 bases matching TRBD2. In germline, CDR1 is ENHRY, CDR2 SYGVKD. V was pared by 4 bases and J by 4 bases, with 5 bases of the junction left unmatched. The CDR3 covers 15 residues. For the CDR3, the DNA is TGTGCCATCAGTGCCGGCCTAGCGGGAGGAGAGACCCAGTACTTC. It translates to CAISAGLAGGETQYF.

V gene TRBV2 combines with J gene TRBJ1-1; the match to TRBD1 covers 9 bases. The germline CDR1 and CDR2 sequences are SNHLY and FYNNEI. The CDR3 runs to 15 residues. V was clipped by 3 bases and J by 6 bases; unmatched bases: 8. CDR3 in amino acids: CASSESTGGVPEAFF. The CDR3 coding sequence is TGTGCCAGCAGTGAGTCGACAGGGGGGGTCCCTGAAGCTTTCTTT. The full variable domain, rest sourced from reference TRBV2 and TRBJ1-1, is EPEVTQTPSHQVTQMGQEVILRCVPISNHLYFYWYRQILGQKVEFLVSFYNNEISEKSEIFDDQFSVERPDGSNFTLKIRSTKLEDSAMYFCASSESTGGVPEAFFGQGTRLTVV.

V is TRBV4-2 and J is TRBJ2-6; 7 nucleotides match TRBD1. J was trimmed by 1 base and V by 5 bases; bases with no gene match: 11. The germline V gene has CDR1 LGHNA and CDR2 YNFKEQ. The CDR3 covers 18 residues. The CDR3 sequence: CASSGVSTGSSGANVLTF. CDR3 coding DNA: TGTGCCAGCAGCGGCGTCTCGACAGGGTCGTCTGGGGCCAACGTCCTGACTTTC.

The rearrangement uses TRBV4-2 and TRBJ1-5; D is perhaps TRBD1 (5 bases). CDR3 length: 16 residues. V dropped 0 bases and J dropped 6 bases, with 15 bases sitting between them. Germline V CDR1 and CDR2: LGHNA, YNFKEQ. The CDR3 bases are TGTGCCAGCAGCCAAGATTTTAGGACAACTCGTCAGCCCCAGCATTTT. As protein: CASSQDFRTTRQPQHF.

The chain couples TRBV5-1 to TRBJ2-3; 7 bases fit TRBD1. The CDR3 sequence is 16 residues long. Per germline, CDR1 SGHRS and CDR2 YFSETQ. Unmatched junction bases numbered 10, after V lost 2 bases and J lost 4 bases. The CDR3 is CASSLRTGGTSDTQYF. Written as DNA, the CDR3 is TGCGCCAGCAGCTTACGGACAGGCGGCACATCAGATACGCAGTATTTT.

The chain has TRBV6-5 and TRBJ1-2; 7 nucleotides line up with TRBD1. CDR1 MNHEY and CDR2 SVGAGI come from the germline V gene. The CDR3 is made up of 15 amino acids. V lost 0 bases and J lost 8; bases outside the gene matches: 9. The CDR3 DNA follows: TGTGCCAGCAGTTACTCTCGCCGGGACAGAGGAGGCTACACCTTC. Translating gives CASSYSRRDRGGYTF.

CDR3 DNA: TGTGCCAGCAGTGAATTAACAGGTTTAGATACGCAGTATTTT. It translates to CASSELTGLDTQYF. The genes are TRBV25-1 and TRBJ2-3; maybe TRBD1 (5 bases). V was pared by 1 base and J by 5 bases, with 10 bases between. In germline, CDR1 is MGHDK, CDR2 SYGVNS. This CDR3 spans 14 amino acids.

Concerning this clone: The same CDR3 is also encoded by other DNA sequences in this sample. This chain links TRBV18 with TRBJ2-5; maybe TRBD2 (6 bases). CDR1 and CDR2 (germline): KGHSH, LQKENI. The CDR3 runs to 13 residues. Trimming removed 3 bases at V and 1 base at J, with 6 bases between. DNA of the CDR3: TGTGCCAGCTCACCGGGACTCCAAGAGACCCAGTACTTC. Translation gives CASSPGLQETQYF.

This clone was found once. The chain uses TRBV4-1 and TRBJ1-1, with TRBD1 matching 10 bases. The CDR3 has 14 residues. Germline lookup yields CDR1 MGHRA and CDR2 YSYEKL. Germline trimming cut 1 base from V and 4 bases from J; bases unmatched to any gene: 0. The CDR3 is CASSQGQGATEAFF. DNA for the CDR3: TGCGCCAGCAGCCAAGGACAGGGGGCCACTGAAGCTTTCTTT.

This clone was found a few times. The rearrangement uses TRBV2 and TRBJ2-2; 11 bases align to TRBD2. After removal of 1 base from V and 4 bases from J, the junction contained 5 bases not matched to a gene. Per germline, CDR1 SNHLY and CDR2 FYNNEI. The CDR3 sequence is 17 residues long. The CDR3: CASSEDSGGAVTGELFF. In DNA, the CDR3 is TGTGCCAGCAGTGAAGATAGCGGGGGGGCGGTCACCGGGGAGCTGTTTTTT.

V and J are TRBV7-9 and TRBJ1-4, with D maybe TRBD1 (5 bases). Germline CDR1 reads SEHNR; CDR2 reads FQNEAQ (reference sequence). The germline V and J ends were trimmed by 0 bases and 8 bases, with 10 bases remaining between them. This CDR3 has 14 residues. The CDR3 protein is CASSLAGGSEKLFF. DNA of the CDR3: TGTGCCAGCAGCTTAGCGGGGGGGTCCGAAAAACTGTTTTTT.